This T cell receptor beta chain was found in a study of blood T cells in healthy people across ages. Study in general: About one barcoded beta molecule per two T cells came from capture by template switching.

This clonotype occurred a few times. As yet, its antigen is unknown. Study-wide results and caveats: TCR beta diversity was tightly associated with the proportion of naive T cells. Expanded clonotype shifts may have been confounded, as the donors had an unknown CMV status.

A second 7 to 11 cycle PCR used barcoded and J-beta primers. The template-switch adaptor was a 5' adaptor with 12 random nucleotides. It tagged each cDNA molecule. TCRdb passed the 5' RACE reads through MiXCR, listing each CDR3 protein once. The sample holds 550,000 to 600,000 distinct CDR3 sequences, roughly 29% seen once. Trimming cost V 3 bases and J 7 bases; bases outside gene matches: 7. The CDR3 is 15 amino acids. This TCR was recovered from a woman aged 70-85 years in good health. The chain links TRBV12-3 or TRBV12-4 to TRBJ2-4; 9 bases fit TRBD1. The sequenced sample was blood. In nucleotides, the CDR3 is TGTGCCAGCAGTTTCGCTGGACAGGGGTATAACATTCAGTACTTC. Protein sequence: CASSFAGQGYNIQYF.